The 22 T cell receptor beta chains reported below all come from one sample, sequenced in a study of response to subunit inactivated influenza vaccine. TCRdb reprocessed the RT-PCR reads with MiXCR, giving one entry per CDR3 protein. This table has 500,000 to 550,000 distinct CDR3 sequences, around 7.9% appearing once. The material was PBMCs from blood, obtained around 2 years after vaccination. These TCRs come from a man between 50 and 69 years old who received an inactivated influenza vaccine.

This clonotype was found many times. The chain links TRBV5-5 to TRBJ1-6; possible D gene TRBD1, 6 bases. V dropped 4 bases and J dropped 5 bases, with 16 bases sitting between them. The CDR3 spans 16 residues. Per the germline V gene, CDR1 is SGHKS and CDR2 is YYEKEE (reference sequence). CDR3 residues: CASSRQGTGDNSPLHF. The CDR3 nucleotides read TGTGCCAGCAGCCGTCAGGGGACGGGAGATAATTCACCCCTCCACTTT.

The chain joins TRBV4-2 to TRBJ2-5, with 7 nucleotides matching TRBD2. CDR3 length: 16 amino acids. J lost 4 bases, V lost 5 bases, and 13 bases had no gene match. Germline loops: CDR1 LGHNA, CDR2 YNFKEQ. The CDR3 protein is CASSAISGRRTETQYF. In nucleotides, the CDR3 is TGTGCCAGCAGCGCGATTAGCGGGCGGCGCACAGAGACCCAGTACTTC.

This chain links TRBV11-2 with TRBJ1-2, with D possibly matching TRBD1 (6 bases). The CDR3 contains 15 residues. The germline gives CDR1 SGHAT, CDR2 FQNNGV. Trimming removed 3 bases from V and 7 bases from J, with 18 bases in between. In DNA form, the CDR3 reads TGTGCCAGCAGCTTGGAGTACAGGGATTCAGCTGGCTACACCTTC. Its protein is CASSLEYRDSAGYTF.

This clonotype has only a few counts. The chain joins TRBV28 to TRBJ2-7; D tentatively reads TRBD1 or TRBD2 (5 bases each). CDR1 MDHEN and CDR2 SYDVKM come from the germline V gene. The CDR3 extends over 15 amino acids. V lost 3 bases, J lost 2 bases, and 14 bases lay in between. This chain's CDR3 is CASSFGAVRAYEQYF. DNA of the CDR3: TGTGCCAGCAGTTTCGGGGCCGTACGAGCCTACGAGCAGTACTTC.

The sample holds many counts of this clonotype. The CDR3 bases are TGCGCCAGCAGCCGGGACAGCAGTCACAATGAGCAGTTCTTC. Amino acids: CASSRDSSHNEQFF. The chain joins TRBV5-1 to TRBJ2-1; 7 bases fit TRBD1. CDR3 size: 14 residues. The germline V gene encodes CDR1 SGHRS and CDR2 YFSETQ. The V and J ends lost 4 bases and 5 bases, in that order; junction bases with no gene match: 6. Using reference TRBV5-1 and TRBJ2-1 for the parts outside the CDR3, the full variable domain is KAGVTQTPRYLIKTRGQQVTLSCSPISGHRSVSWYQQTPGQGLQFLFEYFSETQRNKGNFPGRFSGRQFSNSRSEMNVSTLELGDSALYLCASSRDSSHNEQFFGPGTRLTVL.

This clonotype was detected many times. CDR3 sequence (DNA): TGTGCCAGCAGCCTCCGTGCCGGTCTGGGGGCTGGCTACACCTTC. It specifies CASSLRAGLGAGYTF. The chain is built from TRBV12-3 or TRBV12-4 and TRBJ1-2; tentatively, D is TRBD1 (6 bases). The CDR3 totals 15 residues. V gave up 6 bases and J gave up 7 bases, with 21 bases separating them.

The rearrangement uses TRBV18 and TRBJ2-5; no definite D call. Trimming cost V 5 bases and J 7 bases, with 17 bases left between them. Germline V gene data show CDR1 as KGHSH and CDR2 as LQKENI. There are 14 residues in the CDR3. The CDR3 region is CASSLQTSWGTQYF. CDR3 in DNA: TGTGCCAGCTCATTACAAACGTCCTGGGGGACCCAGTACTTC.

This clonotype has a handful of counts. CDR3 in amino acids: CSASDPGQFTDTQYF. In nucleotides, the CDR3 is TGCAGTGCTAGTGACCCGGGACAGTTCACAGATACGCAGTATTTT. The chain links TRBV20-1 to TRBJ2-3; TRBD1 matches 7 bases. Germline V gene data show CDR1 as DFQATT and CDR2 as SNEGSKA (reference sequence). This CDR3 has 15 residues. The V segment lost 3 bases and the J segment 2 bases; nucleotides outside the gene matches: 8.

This clonotype was recorded many times. V gene TRBV4-2 combines with J gene TRBJ2-7; D remains unclear. CDR3 size: 15 residues. Germline values: CDR1 LGHNA, CDR2 YNFKEQ. The V and J ends lost 0 bases and 2 bases respectively, with 11 bases between them. The CDR3 nucleotides read TGTGCCAGCAGCCAAGATAGAGCTGGGACCTACGAGCAGTACTTC. Its translation: CASSQDRAGTYEQYF.

This clonotype was observed at least ten times. The chain employs TRBV20-1 and TRBJ2-1; D may be TRBD2 (6 bases). The CDR3 loop spans 16 amino acids. The V and J ends lost 1 base and 9 bases respectively, with 22 bases between them. The germline CDR1 and CDR2 sequences are DFQATT and SNEGSKA (reference sequence). The DNA of the CDR3 is TGCAGTGCTAGAGCCCCGGGGACTCGCAGGACTGGTGAGCAGTTCTTC. Protein sequence: CSARAPGTRRTGEQFF.

This clonotype has at least ten counts. CDR3 loop: CASSLYGFGYTF. DNA of the CDR3: TGCGCCAGCAGCTTGTACGGGTTTGGCTACACCTTC. This chain links TRBV5-1 with TRBJ1-2; D remains unclear. V lost 1 base and J 7 bases, leaving 8 bases between the germline ends. The CDR3 length is 12 residues. From germline, CDR1 is SGHRS and CDR2 YFSETQ.

This rearrangement joins TRBV6-2 or TRBV6-3 to TRBJ2-7, with 13 bases identical to TRBD2. The CDR3 extends over 18 amino acids. Germline CDR1 MNHEY, CDR2 SVGEGT. V shed 0 bases, J shed 6 bases, and the junction held 11 bases outside the gene matches. The CDR3: CASSYSRETSGGTGEQYF. CDR3 nucleotides: TGTGCCAGCAGTTACTCCCGGGAGACTAGCGGGGGGACTGGCGAGCAGTACTTC.

Remarks on this clonotype: This may come from a read error, since a much larger clone is one base off. The chain recombines TRBV20-1 with TRBJ1-6, with D possibly TRBD1 on 5 matching bases. Looked up from germline, CDR1 is DFQATT and CDR2 is SNEGSKA (reference sequence). CDR3 length: 15 residues. CDR3 residues: CSARDPDQGSSHLHF. DNA for the CDR3: TGCAGTGCTAGAGATCCGGACCAGGGTAGTTCACACCTCCACTTT.

The J gene is TRBJ2-7, the V gene TRBV20-1, with 7 bases identical to TRBD2. The ends lost 8 bases at V and 2 bases at J; junction bases unmatched: 12. Germline CDR1 and CDR2: DFQATT and SNEGSKA (reference sequence). The CDR3 consists of 14 residues. The CDR3 coding sequence is TGCAGTTCATCCACGTGGGAGGGAACCTACGAGCAGTACTTC. Amino acid sequence: CSSSTWEGTYEQYF.

The rearrangement links TRBV5-4 to TRBJ2-7, with D tentatively TRBD1 (5 bases). The CDR3 is 15 amino acids. Germline CDR1 is SGHNT and CDR2 is YYREEE (reference sequence). Trimming took off 5 bases at V and 1 base at J, with 16 bases between the two ends. The CDR3 reads CASRPQGPGSYEQYF. Written as DNA, the CDR3 is TGTGCCAGCAGACCTCAGGGCCCAGGGTCCTACGAGCAGTACTTC.

V is TRBV7-2 and J is TRBJ2-1; 9 nucleotides align to TRBD2. The CDR3 extends over 16 amino acids. With 6 bases clipped from V and 0 bases from J, the junction kept 6 bases outside the gene matches. Germline assignment: CDR1 SGHTA and CDR2 FQGNSA. CDR3 coding DNA: TGTGCCAGCAGTGTAAGCGGGGGGAGCTCCTACAATGAGCAGTTCTTC. Residues: CASSVSGGSSYNEQFF.

This clonotype was seen ten or more times. This chain connects TRBV5-1 to TRBJ2-1; 10 bases fit TRBD1. The V and J ends lost 0 bases and 7 bases, in that order; junction bases with no gene match: 4. Germline assignment: CDR1 SGHRS and CDR2 YFSETQ. The CDR3 is made up of 15 amino acids. CDR3 nucleotides: TGCGCCAGCAGCTTGGGGACAGGGGGTCGGAATGAGCAGTTCTTC. Amino acid sequence: CASSLGTGGRNEQFF.

This clonotype was seen ten or more times. The chain links TRBV3-1 to TRBJ2-1; D gene unclear. The CDR3 spans 16 residues. V lost 4 bases and J 6 bases, leaving 19 bases between the germline ends. CDR1 and CDR2 from the germline V gene are LGHDT and YNNKEL (reference sequence). CDR3 bases: TGTGCCAGCAGCCGGGTGGTGAGTGTCAGTGGCAATGAGCAGTTCTTC. It encodes CASSRVVSVSGNEQFF.

This clonotype was counted at least ten times. V is TRBV20-1 and J is TRBJ2-2, with D hard to call. CDR3 length equals 14 residues. The germline CDR1 and CDR2 sequences are DFQATT and SNEGSKA (reference sequence). The germline V and J ends were trimmed by 5 bases and 4 bases, with 14 bases remaining between them. The CDR3 region is CSASSVASTGELFF. The DNA of the CDR3 is TGCAGTGCTTCCTCCGTAGCAAGCACCGGGGAGCTGTTTTTT.

In this sample, this clonotype turned up many times. This chain links TRBV6-2 or TRBV6-3 with TRBJ2-7; D may match TRBD1 or TRBD2 (6 bases each). Trimming took off 8 bases at V and 0 bases at J, with 17 bases between the two ends. The CDR3 is 15 amino acids. CDR1 MNHEY and CDR2 SVGEGT come from the germline V gene. In DNA, the CDR3 is TGTGCCAGCCGCTTTGCACAGGGAGGCTCCTACGAGCAGTACTTC. Translation gives CASRFAQGGSYEQYF.

The CDR3 sequence: CASTGGANQGTEAFF. In nucleotides, the CDR3 is TGTGCCAGCACAGGAGGAGCGAACCAAGGAACTGAAGCTTTCTTT. The rearrangement links TRBV6-2 or TRBV6-3 to TRBJ1-1; D remains unclear. The CDR3 sequence is 15 residues long. V lost 7 bases and J 5 bases, leaving 20 bases between the germline ends. Germline CDR1 reads MNHEY; CDR2 reads SVGEGT.

In its sample, this clonotype was seen a few times. The chain couples TRBV12-3 or TRBV12-4 to TRBJ1-5; perhaps TRBD1 as D (5 bases). This CDR3 comprises 14 residues. V was cut by 0 bases and J by 5 bases, with 8 bases left in between. In DNA form, the CDR3 reads TGTGCCAGCAGTTTAGCACAGGCGGATCAGCCCCAGCATTTT. Its translation: CASSLAQADQPQHF.